One sample yielded the 8 T cell receptor beta chains listed below, sequenced in a study of blood T cell repertoires in COVID-19 (dated by TCRdb to 2020 to 2022). Libraries were constructed by the immunoSEQ multiplex PCR assay. TCRdb carries this immuneACCESS record with in-frame sequences only. Its versions omit some clonotypes, under half of them owing to an unresolved V gene in the studies checked, with the rest unexplained. This sample comprises 110,000 to 150,000 clones, 80% to 90% of them detected only once. The ten top clones hold roughly 4% of the sample. What was sequenced was peripheral blood. These receptors came from a woman between 35 and 50 years old with acute or convalescent COVID-19.

The chain has TRBV7-7 and TRBJ2-5; 8 nucleotides agree with TRBD2. Germline V CDR1 and CDR2: SSHAT, FNYEAQ (reference sequence). V gave up 1 base and J gave up 2 bases; unmatched junction bases: 3. CDR3 size: 15 residues. This CDR3 is CASSLVRGAQETQYF. Here the CDR3 DNA reads TGTGCCAGCAGCTTAGTGCGGGGGGCTCAAGAGACCCAGTACTTC.

This chain connects TRBV27 to TRBJ1-1; D possibly corresponds to TRBD1 (5 bases). The CDR3 totals 16 residues. The germline gives CDR1 MNHEY, CDR2 SMNVEV (reference sequence). The CDR3: CATRRVGGRTNTEAFF. The CDR3 DNA reads TGTGCAACCAGGAGGGTTGGGGGGAGGACGAACACTGAAGCTTTCTTT.

This clone has a handful of counts. V is TRBV6-5 and J is TRBJ1-1, with D unresolved. Germline V lookup: CDR1 MNHEY, CDR2 SVGAGI. The CDR3 has 14 residues. Trimming removed 3 bases at V and 2 bases at J, with 10 bases between. CDR3 sequence reads: CASSYRQANTEAFF. The CDR3 bases are TGTGCCAGCAGTTATCGGCAGGCCAACACTGAAGCTTTCTTT.

This sequence joins TRBV7-2 and TRBJ1-2; D possibly corresponds to TRBD1 (5 bases). The germline CDR1 and CDR2 sequences are SGHTA and FQGNSA. This CDR3 region has 15 residues. The V and J ends lost 2 bases and 3 bases respectively, with 13 bases between them. DNA of the CDR3: TGTGCCAGCAGCTTAACTCACCAGGGTTACTATGGCTACACCTTC. Its translation is CASSLTHQGYYGYTF. Looking up the rest from reference TRBV7-2 and TRBJ1-2 gives the full variable domain: GAGVSQSPSNKVTEKGKDVELRCDPISGHTALYWYRQSLGQGLEFLIYFQGNSAPDKSGLPSDRFSAERTGGSVSTLTIQRTQQEDSAVYLCASSLTHQGYYGYTFGSGTRLTVV.

The rearrangement links TRBV30 to TRBJ2-7; D possibly corresponds to TRBD1 (5 bases). The CDR3 extends over 12 amino acids. CDR1 and CDR2 from the germline V gene are GTSNPN and SVGIG (reference sequence). Trimming shortened V by 2 bases and J by 5 bases, and 10 bases separated the two germline ends. The CDR3, as DNA: TGTGCCTGGAGTCCAGGGTCCCACGAGCAGTACTTC. Its translation: CAWSPGSHEQYF.

V gene TRBV4-2 combines with J gene TRBJ2-1; TRBD2 agrees at 9 bases. Germline V CDR1 and CDR2: LGHNA, YNFKEQ. V lost 4 bases and J lost 15; bases outside the gene matches: 16. The CDR3 has 15 residues. For the CDR3, the DNA is TGTGCCAGCAGCCCCCGGACTAGCGAAACCCCCCCGGGGTTCTTC. It is translated as CASSPRTSETPPGFF.

The chain joins TRBV7-3 to TRBJ2-1; weak D call: TRBD2 (7 bases). V gave up 2 bases and J gave up 8 bases, with 25 bases separating them. This CDR3 region has 18 residues. CDR1 and CDR2 from the germline V gene are SGHTA and FQGTGA. The CDR3 sequence is CASSLQAPGQRGGDEQFF. CDR3 bases: TGTGCCAGCAGCTTACAGGCCCCAGGACAGCGGGGCGGGGATGAGCAGTTCTTC.

The genes are TRBV28 and TRBJ1-1; no clear D gene. The CDR3 totals 17 residues. Trimming took off 0 bases at V and 2 bases at J, with 16 bases between the two ends. Germline V CDR1 and CDR2: MDHEN, SYDVKM. CDR3 region: CASSLWPAVRSNTEAFF. CDR3 in DNA: TGTGCCAGCAGTTTATGGCCCGCCGTGCGGTCCAACACTGAAGCTTTCTTT.